Following are 27 T cell receptor beta chains from one sample sequenced in a study of OX40 agonist ivuxolimab in advanced cancers. Produced via immunoSEQ multiplex PCR; TCRdb's table is partial and in-frame only. The data contain over 60,000 clones, about 90% of them seen just once; the ten biggest clones take up around 2%. Sequences were derived from CD4+ or CD8+ T cells sorted from blood, sampled in a trial of the OX40 agonist ivuxolimab. The receptors shown here come from an adult with an advanced solid tumor such as melanoma, head and neck, liver or kidney cancer.

CDR3: CASSTRKREDGNEQFF. The CDR3 nucleotides read TGTGCCAGCAGCACCCGGAAGCGGGAGGACGGTAATGAGCAGTTCTTC. The V call is TRBV21-1, the J call TRBJ2-1; the table calls TRBD2, which could not be checked here. TRBV21-1 is labeled a pseudogene. The CDR3 consists of 16 residues.

This chain uses TRBV9 with TRBJ1-1; D gene uncertain. Per the germline V gene, CDR1 is SGDLS and CDR2 is YYNGEE. Trimming left V 0 bases short and J 1 base short, with 10 bases between. The CDR3 has 15 residues. The chain's CDR3 is CASSVDLTANTEAFF. CDR3 DNA sequence: TGTGCCAGCAGCGTAGATCTGACTGCGAACACTGAAGCTTTCTTT.

The chain recombines TRBV18 with TRBJ1-4; possibly TRBD1 for D (6 bases). Germline CDR1 KGHSH, CDR2 LQKENI. Trimming shortened V by 3 bases and J by 7 bases, and 12 bases separated the two germline ends. The CDR3 has 14 residues. As DNA, the CDR3 is TGTGCCAGCTCACCGGGGGGGCTGGGTGAAAAACTGTTTTTT. Protein: CASSPGGLGEKLFF.

This clone was seen a few times. This sequence joins TRBV7-9 and TRBJ1-2; tentatively, D is TRBD1 (5 bases). The V and J ends lost 0 bases and 10 bases respectively, with 15 bases between them. The CDR3 consists of 14 residues. In germline, CDR1 is SEHNR, CDR2 FQNEAQ (reference sequence). In DNA form, the CDR3 reads TGTGCCAGCAGCTTAGCGGGTCCACGACAGTTCTACACCTTC. Its protein is CASSLAGPRQFYTF.

The V call is TRBV9, the J call TRBJ1-1; 10 positions match TRBD1. Germline V lookup: CDR1 SGDLS, CDR2 YYNGEE. The CDR3 spans 17 residues. J gave up 1 base and V 1 base, and 7 bases lay outside the gene matches. DNA for the CDR3: TGTGCCAGCAGCGTACACGGGACAGGGGTCGGGAACACTGAAGCTTTCTTT. Translation gives CASSVHGTGVGNTEAFF.

This chain joins TRBV5-6 and TRBJ1-1; no clear D. Trimming stripped 1 base from V and 4 bases from J, with 5 bases between. Looked up from germline, CDR1 is SGHDT and CDR2 is YYEEEE. CDR3 length: 12 amino acids. As DNA, the CDR3 is TGTGCCAGCAGCTTGCTAGCCACTGAAGCTTTCTTT. This translates into CASSLLATEAFF.

The chain couples TRBV30 to TRBJ2-1; 8 positions agree with TRBD2. This CDR3 comprises 17 residues. Germline lookup yields CDR1 GTSNPN and CDR2 SVGIG (reference sequence). J lost 3 bases, V lost 2 bases, and 12 bases had no gene match. The CDR3 coding sequence is TGTGCCTGGAGTAGCCCTCCCGGGAGGGCCAACTACAATGAGCAGTTCTTC. Amino acid sequence: CAWSSPPGRANYNEQFF.

The chain joins TRBV7-9 to TRBJ1-1, with D uncertain. The CDR3 is 12 amino acids. V lost 5 bases, J lost 11 bases, and 15 bases lay in between. Per the germline V gene, CDR1 is SEHNR and CDR2 is FQNEAQ (reference sequence). The CDR3 here is CASSPLGGNAFF. CDR3 bases: TGTGCCAGCAGCCCCCTAGGTGGTAACGCTTTCTTT.

The chain couples TRBV29-1 to TRBJ2-7; unclear D gene. The ends were cut back, 4 bases at V and 7 bases at J, with 2 bases in the middle. Germline values: CDR1 SQVTM, CDR2 ANQGSEA. CDR3 length equals 8 residues. CDR3 coding DNA: TGCAGCGTTGGTGAGCAGTACTTC. Translation: CSVGEQYF.

The CDR3: CASSPSWTVEQYF. The CDR3 DNA reads as TGTGCCAGTAGTCCCTCTTGGACAGTCGAGCAGTACTTC. V is TRBV19 and J is TRBJ2-5; a weak D match, TRBD1 (6 bases). The end of the DNA is better explained by TRBJ2-7, so the J call may be wrong. Germline V gene data show CDR1 as LNHDA and CDR2 as SQIVND (reference sequence). This CDR3 spans 13 amino acids.

The chain links TRBV28 to TRBJ1-1, with a possible D match to TRBD1 (6 bases). Germline values: CDR1 MDHEN, CDR2 SYDVKM. The V gene lost 6 bases and the J gene lost 0 bases, with 17 bases spanning the gap. This CDR3 contains 16 residues. The CDR3 region has the DNA TGTGCCAGCAGCTTGGACCTAAGGGGGGTGAACACTGAAGCTTTCTTT. It encodes CASSLDLRGVNTEAFF.

The chain couples TRBV7-2 to TRBJ2-3; D may be TRBD1 (5 bases). Trimming shortened V by 6 bases and J by 2 bases, and 9 bases separated the two germline ends. The germline gives CDR1 SGHTA, CDR2 FQGNSA. The CDR3 runs 13 residues. CDR3 in DNA: TGTGCCAGCAGGCAGACAGCCACAGATACGCAGTATTTT. Residues: CASRQTATDTQYF. Drawing the rest from reference TRBV7-2 and TRBJ2-3, the complete variable domain is GAGVSQSPSNKVTEKGKDVELRCDPISGHTALYWYRQSLGQGLEFLIYFQGNSAPDKSGLPSDRFSAERTGGSVSTLTIQRTQQEDSAVYLCASRQTATDTQYFGPGTRLTVL.

The CDR3 loop is CASSTGQGGEQYF. Here the CDR3 DNA reads TGTGCCAGTAGTACGGGACAGGGAGGCGAGCAGTACTTC. The chain is built from TRBV19 and TRBJ2-7, with TRBD1 matching over 9 bases. The CDR3 is made up of 13 amino acids. Germline values: CDR1 LNHDA, CDR2 SQIVND (reference sequence). V shed 4 bases, J shed 6 bases, and the junction held 4 bases outside the gene matches. Based on the CDR3 plus reference TRBV19 and TRBJ2-7, the full variable domain is DGGITQSPKYLFRKEGQNVTLSCEQNLNHDAMYWYRQDPGQGLRLIYYSQIVNDFQKGDIAEGYSVSREKKESFPLTVTSAQKNPTAFYLCASSTGQGGEQYFGPGTRLTVT.

The rearrangement uses TRBV28 and TRBJ1-4; D is ambiguous. Germline assignment: CDR1 MDHEN and CDR2 SYDVKM. This CDR3 has 12 amino acids. The germline V and J ends were trimmed by 6 bases and 12 bases, with 14 bases remaining between them. CDR3 loop: CASSKDFEQLFF. CDR3 DNA: TGTGCCAGCAGCAAGGACTTTGAGCAACTGTTTTTT.

The chain carries TRBV6-1 and TRBJ2-5, with D tentatively TRBD2 (7 bases). CDR3 length: 12 amino acids. The V end was cut by 11 bases, the J end by 4 bases, with 14 bases between. CDR1 and CDR2 (germline): MNHNS, SASEGT. CDR3 residues: CAYSGEGETQYF. CDR3 in DNA: TGTGCCTACTCAGGGGAGGGAGAGACCCAGTACTTC.

The V and J genes are TRBV27 and TRBJ1-3; D not certain. Germline V gene data show CDR1 as MNHEY and CDR2 as SMNVEV (reference sequence). Trimming left V 0 bases short and J 0 bases short, with 6 bases between. The CDR3 covers 15 residues. CDR3 loop: CASSLSPDSGNTIYF. CDR3 bases: TGTGCCAGCAGTTTATCGCCAGACTCTGGAAACACCATATATTTT.

This clone was seen once. The chain joins TRBV29-1 to TRBJ2-1; 9 nucleotides line up with TRBD2. Germline CDR1 reads SQVTM; CDR2 reads ANQGSEA. The CDR3 has 15 residues. The V segment lost 7 bases and the J segment 1 base; nucleotides outside the gene matches: 8. CDR3 in amino acids: CSAEGGRVSYNEQFF. CDR3 nucleotide sequence: TGCAGCGCTGAGGGCGGGAGGGTATCCTACAATGAGCAGTTCTTC.

The CDR3 spells CASSPGVWGQETQYF. The CDR3 DNA is TGTGCCAGCAGCCCGGGAGTGTGGGGGCAAGAGACCCAGTACTTC. The gene calls are TRBV11-2 and TRBJ2-5; possibly TRBD2 for D (6 bases). CDR3 size: 15 residues. Per the germline V gene, CDR1 is SGHAT and CDR2 is FQNNGV. V dropped 5 bases and J dropped 2 bases, with 15 bases sitting between them.

The chain employs TRBV5-1 and TRBJ2-7; 7 bases are shared with TRBD2. This CDR3 is built from 13 residues. CDR1 and CDR2 (germline): SGHRS, YFSETQ. The V segment lost 0 bases and the J segment 3 bases; nucleotides outside the gene matches: 0. The CDR3 region has the DNA TGCGCCAGCAGCTTGGGGGAGGGCTACGAGCAGTACTTC. This translates into CASSLGEGYEQYF.

This clone occurred once. The CDR3 loop reads CASSLGSGRFTDTQYF. Written as DNA, the CDR3 is TGTGCCAGCAGCTTAGGTAGCGGAAGATTCACAGATACGCAGTATTTT. The rearrangement joins TRBV7-6 to TRBJ2-3; D is perhaps TRBD2 (6 bases). Germline CDR1 reads SGHVS; CDR2 reads FNYEAQ. The CDR3 sequence is 16 residues long. The ends were cut back, 1 base at V and 2 bases at J, with 13 bases in the middle.

The V gene is TRBV2, the J gene TRBJ1-5, with a weak D call TRBD1 (6 bases). Trimming removed 5 bases from V and 7 bases from J, with 12 bases in between. Germline-derived CDR1 and CDR2 are SNHLY and FYNNEI. The CDR3 consists of 13 residues. The CDR3, as DNA: TGTGCCAGCAGTACACAGGGTCAACAGCCCCAGCATTTT. This translates into CASSTQGQQPQHF. Full variable domain (rest looked up from reference TRBV2 and TRBJ1-5): EPEVTQTPSHQVTQMGQEVILRCVPISNHLYFYWYRQILGQKVEFLVSFYNNEISEKSEIFDDQFSVERPDGSNFTLKIRSTKLEDSAMYFCASSTQGQQPQHFGDGTRLSIL.

The CDR3 DNA reads as TGTGCCATCGAAGGGCTTGGAAACACCATATATTTT. This sequence encodes CAIEGLGNTIYF. The chain links TRBV10-3 to TRBJ1-3; D is uncertain. CDR1 and CDR2 from the germline V gene are ENHRY and SYGVKD. The V end lost 8 bases, the J end lost 3 bases, and 8 bases lay between the germline ends. CDR3 length equals 12 residues.

This clone came up a few times. The V gene is TRBV9, the J gene TRBJ1-2; 9 positions agree with TRBD1. This CDR3 is built from 15 residues. Germline CDR1 and CDR2: SGDLS and YYNGEE. The V gene end was trimmed by 4 bases and the J gene end by 2 bases; junction bases not matched to a gene: 6. The CDR3: CASSPRDRENYGYTF. DNA of the CDR3: TGTGCCAGCAGCCCCCGGGACAGGGAAAACTATGGCTACACCTTC.

This chain uses TRBV7-2 with TRBJ2-2; D not certain. V was shortened by 6 bases and J by 5 bases, with 10 bases between the two germline ends. In germline, CDR1 is SGHTA, CDR2 FQGNSA. The CDR3 loop spans 13 amino acids. CDR3 sequence: CASSLSRTGELFF. The DNA of the CDR3 is TGTGCCAGCAGTCTAAGTAGAACCGGGGAGCTGTTTTTT.

The rearrangement uses TRBV6-6 and TRBJ1-1; D is possibly TRBD1 (5 bases). The CDR3 has 13 residues. The germline V and J ends were trimmed by 11 bases and 7 bases, with 20 bases remaining between them. CDR1 is MNHNY and CDR2 is SVGAGI in the germline V gene (reference sequence). Written as DNA, the CDR3 is TGTGCCGGCCATGGGGCCTCAGCAGATGAAGCTTTCTTT. Its protein product is CAGHGASADEAFF.

The chain is built from TRBV18 and TRBJ2-7; 9 bases map to TRBD1. Germline CDR1 KGHSH, CDR2 LQKENI. The CDR3 runs 16 residues. The ends lost 0 bases at V and 3 bases at J; junction bases unmatched: 6. The CDR3 coding sequence is TGTGCCAGCTCACCACCGGGGACAGGGAGAGGCTACGAGCAGTACTTC. It is translated as CASSPPGTGRGYEQYF.

The chain carries TRBV2 and TRBJ2-5; no definite D call. Looked up from germline, CDR1 is SNHLY and CDR2 is FYNNEI. Trimming left V 7 bases short and J 2 bases short, with 14 bases between. The CDR3 length is 14 residues. CDR3 protein: CASNNVGVQETQYF. The CDR3 coding sequence is TGTGCCAGCAACAATGTTGGGGTTCAAGAGACCCAGTACTTC.